These 31 T cell receptor beta chains were sequenced from one sample in a study of blood T cell repertoires in COVID-19. Sequenced by immunoSEQ multiplex PCR; TCRdb stores in-frame clones only, minus some. The sample lists some 87,000 clones; 81% were seen once. Sequencing input: peripheral blood. These receptors came from a man older than 75 with active or convalescent COVID-19.

The chain couples TRBV7-9 to TRBJ2-7; 9 positions match TRBD1. The CDR3 is made up of 15 amino acids. The V gene's germline CDR1 is SEHNR and CDR2 FQNEAQ (reference sequence). V lost 7 bases to trimming and J lost 2 bases; unmatched junction nucleotides: 9. The CDR3 loop is CASTTTGGSTYEQYF. The CDR3 DNA is TGTGCCAGCACCACAACAGGGGGCTCAACCTACGAGCAGTACTTC.

The chain combines TRBV10-3 with TRBJ1-2; 8 nucleotides line up with TRBD1. CDR1 is ENHRY and CDR2 is SYGVKD in the germline V gene. The junction had 8 bases not matched to a gene; V was cut back by 3 bases and J by 8 bases. The length of the CDR3 is 14 residues. CDR3: CAISDGTGAGGYTF. CDR3 sequence (DNA): TGTGCCATCAGTGATGGGACAGGTGCGGGAGGCTACACCTTC.

This clone has just one count. The J gene is TRBJ2-7, the V gene TRBV5-1; 8 bases line up with TRBD1. CDR1 and CDR2 from the germline V gene are SGHRS and YFSETQ. The CDR3 has 13 amino acids. The J segment lost 2 bases and the V segment lost 3 bases, leaving 1 base of the junction unmatched. The CDR3 DNA follows: TGCGCCAGCAGCTGGACAGGGACCTACGAGCAGTACTTC. Amino acid sequence: CASSWTGTYEQYF.

This chain's CDR3 is CASASTGNQPQHF. Here the CDR3 DNA reads TGTGCCAGTGCCTCGACAGGGAATCAGCCCCAGCATTTT. The chain joins TRBV19 to TRBJ1-5; 7 bases are shared with TRBD1. Germline lookup yields CDR1 LNHDA and CDR2 SQIVND (reference sequence). The CDR3 is 13 residues long. Unmatched junction bases numbered 5, after V lost 8 bases and J lost 4 bases.

The V and J genes are TRBV10-3 and TRBJ1-5; D is perhaps TRBD1 (5 bases). The CDR3 is made up of 12 amino acids. Trimming stripped 7 bases from V and 5 bases from J, with 9 bases between. CDR1 and CDR2 (germline): ENHRY, SYGVKD. The CDR3 DNA follows: TGTGCCATCACTTTGACAGATCAGCCCCAGCATTTT. Translating gives CAITLTDQPQHF.

V is TRBV5-1 and J is TRBJ2-3; TRBD2 matches 12 bases. Germline V gene sequence: CDR1 SGHRS, CDR2 YFSETQ. The J segment lost 4 bases and the V segment lost 5 bases, leaving 2 bases of the junction unmatched. CDR3 length equals 14 residues. The CDR3 here is CASRASGGADTQYF. The CDR3 region has the DNA TGCGCCAGCAGGGCTAGCGGGGGGGCAGATACGCAGTATTTT.

J is TRBJ1-5 and V is TRBV18; a possible D gene is TRBD1 (5 bases). CDR1 is KGHSH, CDR2 LQKENI, per germline. The CDR3 covers 16 residues. V was shortened by 0 bases and J by 6 bases, with 15 bases between the two germline ends. CDR3 nucleotide sequence: TGTGCCAGCTCACCACCGCTTAGGGGTTTCGGTCAGCCCCAGCATTTT. Protein: CASSPPLRGFGQPQHF.

The chain recombines TRBV7-2 with TRBJ1-2, with TRBD1 matching 7 bases. The CDR3 spans 15 residues. V shed 2 bases and J 4 bases; nucleotides not matched to a gene: 7. Germline CDR1 reads SGHTA; CDR2 reads FQGNSA. CDR3 residues: CASSLSTGAIYGYTF. CDR3 nucleotide sequence: TGTGCCAGCAGCTTATCCACAGGGGCTATCTATGGCTACACCTTC.

This clone was detected once. The chain is built from TRBV28 and TRBJ1-2; perhaps TRBD1 as D (5 bases). The V end was cut by 7 bases, the J end by 10 bases, with 19 bases between. From germline, CDR1 is MDHEN and CDR2 SYDVKM. The CDR3 sequence is 13 residues long. This chain's CDR3 is CASTPPGLWDYTF. In DNA, the CDR3 is TGTGCCAGCACCCCGCCAGGGCTATGGGACTACACCTTC.

V and J are TRBV28 and TRBJ1-1; D uncertain. CDR1 is MDHEN, CDR2 SYDVKM, per germline. The CDR3 length is 15 residues. Trimming left V 3 bases short and J 5 bases short, with 16 bases between. The CDR3 region is CASSFSWAGGTEAFF. The CDR3 nucleotides are TGTGCCAGCAGTTTTAGTTGGGCGGGTGGGACTGAAGCTTTCTTT.

Only a few counts were recorded for this clone. The chain uses TRBV3-1 (or the pseudogene TRBV3-2) and TRBJ1-4; D is undetermined. Trimming removed 1 base at V and 8 bases at J, with 17 bases between. Looked up from germline, CDR1 is LGHDT and CDR2 is YNNKEL (reference sequence). The CDR3 has 16 amino acids. The CDR3 bases are TGTGCCAGCAGCCAAGCTGTTACAGTGGTCCGAGAAAAACTGTTTTTT. The encoded protein is CASSQAVTVVREKLFF.

The chain employs TRBV15 and TRBJ2-6, with 8 bases matching TRBD1. The V gene end was trimmed by 1 base and the J gene end by 1 base; junction bases not matched to a gene: 0. CDR1 is LNHNV and CDR2 is YYDKDF in the germline V gene (reference sequence). The CDR3 totals 16 residues. For the CDR3, the DNA is TGTGCCACCAGCAGAGGACAGGGGTCTGGGGCCAACGTCCTGACTTTC. It specifies CATSRGQGSGANVLTF.

The chain uses TRBV12-5 and TRBJ2-3; tentative D call: TRBD2 (5 bases). The germline CDR1 and CDR2 sequences are LGHNT and FRNRAP. With 2 bases removed from V and 0 bases from J, the gap between germline ends came to 15 bases. There are 17 residues in the CDR3. The CDR3 bases are TGTGCTAGTGGTTTGACTATTGGGAGATCTAGCACAGATACGCAGTATTTT. It specifies CASGLTIGRSSTDTQYF.

The chain couples TRBV28 to TRBJ2-5; 7 nucleotides match TRBD1. The CDR3 totals 11 residues. CDR1 is MDHEN and CDR2 is SYDVKM in the germline V gene. CDR3 protein: CAGQGEETQYF. CDR3 DNA: TGTGCGGGGCAGGGGGAAGAGACCCAGTACTTC.

This clone was seen a few times. The chain combines TRBV13 with TRBJ1-2, with 8 nucleotides matching TRBD1. CDR1 and CDR2 (germline): PRHDT, FYEKMQ (reference sequence). The V segment lost 3 bases and the J segment 8 bases; nucleotides outside the gene matches: 14. CDR3 length: 16 amino acids. As DNA, the CDR3 is TGTGCCAGCAGCTTGGGTGACAGGGGAGAGGTATGGGGCTACACCTTC. Its protein is CASSLGDRGEVWGYTF. The entire variable domain, with the rest obtained from reference TRBV13 and TRBJ1-2, is as follows: AAGVIQSPRHLIKEKRETATLKCYPIPRHDTVYWYQQGPGQDPQFLISFYEKMQSDKGSIPDRFSAQQFSDYHSELNMSSLELGDSALYFCASSLGDRGEVWGYTFGSGTRLTVV.

The rearrangement links TRBV5-6 to TRBJ1-2; D perhaps matches TRBD1 (6 bases). This CDR3 comprises 13 residues. Germline V gene lookup returns CDR1 SGHDT and CDR2 YYEEEE. Trimming pared 2 bases from V and 7 bases from J, leaving 12 bases between. CDR3 sequence: CASSFLQGGGYTF. CDR3 bases: TGTGCCAGCAGCTTTCTACAGGGCGGTGGCTACACCTTC.

This chain links TRBV3-1 (or the pseudogene TRBV3-2) with TRBJ1-1, with D maybe TRBD1 (5 bases). With 4 bases removed from V and 1 base from J, the gap between germline ends came to 7 bases. Looked up from germline, CDR1 is LGHDT and CDR2 is YNNKEL (reference sequence). The CDR3 is made up of 13 amino acids. The CDR3 region has the DNA TGTGCCAGCAGCCCTACAGGGAACACTGAAGCTTTCTTT. Residues: CASSPTGNTEAFF.

This clone qualifies as large. The V call is TRBV4-3, the J call TRBJ2-6, with TRBD2 identical over 7 bases. The trim removed 0 bases at V and 3 bases at J, leaving 5 bases unmatched. There are 17 residues in the CDR3. Looked up from germline, CDR1 is LGHNA and CDR2 is YSLEER. In nucleotides, the CDR3 is TGCGCCAGCAGCCAAGATGGGGAGGGAAGTGGGGCCAACGTCCTGACTTTC. Translating it yields CASSQDGEGSGANVLTF.

This chain joins TRBV6-5 and TRBJ2-4; 9 bases are shared with TRBD2. Looked up from germline, CDR1 is MNHEY and CDR2 is SVGAGI. V shed 5 bases and J 9 bases; nucleotides not matched to a gene: 5. CDR3 length: 13 amino acids. The CDR3, as DNA: TGTGCCAGCAGTAAGGGGACTAGCCTCATTCAGTACTTC. Protein sequence: CASSKGTSLIQYF.

The CDR3 reads CATSRDRAAQGGPLHF. The CDR3 bases are TGTGCCACCAGCAGAGATCGGGCGGCTCAGGGGGGTCCCCTCCACTTT. The gene calls are TRBV15 and TRBJ1-6, with TRBD1 identical over 7 bases. J was trimmed by 13 bases and V by 0 bases; bases with no gene match: 12. CDR1 is LNHNV, CDR2 YYDKDF, per germline (reference sequence). The CDR3 consists of 16 residues.

The chain recombines TRBV4-1 with TRBJ2-7; the D is unclear. Per the germline V gene, CDR1 is MGHRA and CDR2 is YSYEKL. This CDR3 has 15 amino acids. V gave up 0 bases and J gave up 3 bases, with 12 bases separating them. DNA of the CDR3: TGCGCCAGCAGCCAAGAGCCCGTTAGCCTCTACGAGCAGTACTTC. Translated: CASSQEPVSLYEQYF.

The CDR3 here is CASSFLGAGNTEAFF. CDR3 DNA sequence: TGTGCCAGCAGTTTCCTAGGGGCAGGGAACACTGAAGCTTTCTTT. This chain uses TRBV5-4 with TRBJ1-1; possibly TRBD1 for D (5 bases). Per the germline V gene, CDR1 is SGHNT and CDR2 is YYREEE (reference sequence). Trimming removed 5 bases from V and 1 base from J, with 15 bases in between. This CDR3 spans 15 amino acids.

The chain has TRBV6-2 or TRBV6-3 and TRBJ1-1; 7 bases are a match to TRBD1. CDR3 size: 15 residues. In germline, CDR1 is MNHEY, CDR2 SVGEGT. Trimming cost V 1 base and J 7 bases; bases outside gene matches: 9. The CDR3 spells CASSYFPGQRLEAFF. In DNA, the CDR3 is TGTGCCAGCAGTTACTTTCCGGGACAGAGACTTGAAGCTTTCTTT.

V usage is TRBV12-5 and J usage is TRBJ2-2; possibly TRBD2 for D (5 bases). CDR1 is LGHNT and CDR2 is FRNRAP in the germline V gene. The CDR3 consists of 13 residues. Trimming pared 7 bases from V and 7 bases from J, leaving 13 bases between. The CDR3 DNA sequence: TGTGCTAGTGCGAATGTACTAGGCGGGGAGCTGTTTTTT. Its protein product is CASANVLGGELFF.

This rearrangement joins TRBV28 to TRBJ1-2; D is uncertain. CDR3 length equals 11 residues. The germline V gene has CDR1 MDHEN and CDR2 SYDVKM. CDR3 loop: CGVLANYGYTF. Here the CDR3 DNA reads TGTGGGGTGCTAGCTAACTATGGCTACACCTTC.

This clone was recorded only once. The CDR3 ends on some other residue instead of the conserved phenylalanine or tryptophan, so this is likely a read error. The DNA is left out, because the CDR3 cannot be placed on it with certainty; the CDR3 is given as TCRdb lists it. This chain links TRBV7-9 with TRBJ1-2. From germline, CDR1 is SEHNR and CDR2 FQNEAQ (reference sequence). The CDR3 is 13 amino acids in total, end residues counted. CDR3 sequence: CASSLTPTSVALY.

This clone was counted between two and nine times. The V gene is TRBV28, the J gene TRBJ1-1, with D perhaps TRBD1 (6 bases). Germline V gene sequence: CDR1 MDHEN, CDR2 SYDVKM. Trimming removed 6 bases at V and 6 bases at J, with 11 bases between. The CDR3 length is 12 residues. DNA for the CDR3: TGTGCCAGCAGGGGTGGGGGCGCTGAAGCTTTCTTT. Residues: CASRGGGAEAFF.

The CDR3 DNA follows: TGTGCCAGCAGCCTCATGGGGGGTACTCAGCCCCAGCATTTT. This encodes CASSLMGGTQPQHF. The V call is TRBV3-1 (or the pseudogene TRBV3-2), the J call TRBJ1-5, with D possibly matching TRBD1 (5 bases). The CDR3 runs 14 residues. Germline V gene lookup returns CDR1 LGHDT and CDR2 YNNKEL (reference sequence). V was clipped by 4 bases and J by 6 bases, with 13 bases between them.

CDR3 loop: CASGTAGTGATEAFF. The CDR3 region has the DNA TGTGCTAGTGGTACGGCCGGGACAGGGGCCACTGAAGCTTTCTTT. V and J are TRBV12-5 and TRBJ1-1, with TRBD1 identical over 10 bases. The V gene's germline CDR1 is LGHNT and CDR2 FRNRAP. J gave up 4 bases and V 5 bases, and 7 bases lay outside the gene matches. The CDR3 sequence is 15 residues long.

The chain joins TRBV19 to TRBJ1-5; the D gene is possibly TRBD1 (6 bases). CDR1 is LNHDA and CDR2 is SQIVND in the germline V gene (reference sequence). V was pared by 4 bases and J by 0 bases, with 13 bases between. The CDR3 spans 16 residues. The DNA for the CDR3 is TGTGCCAGTAGTAAGGACAGTCAGTATAGCAATCAGCCCCAGCATTTT. Its protein is CASSKDSQYSNQPQHF.

This chain links TRBV19 with TRBJ1-2; D remains unclear. Germline V gives CDR1 LNHDA, CDR2 SQIVND (reference sequence). V was clipped by 3 bases and J by 4 bases, with 15 bases between them. CDR3 length equals 15 residues. DNA for the CDR3: TGTGCCAGTAGTATCTGGGAGATCGCATCCTATGGCTACACCTTC. It specifies CASSIWEIASYGYTF.